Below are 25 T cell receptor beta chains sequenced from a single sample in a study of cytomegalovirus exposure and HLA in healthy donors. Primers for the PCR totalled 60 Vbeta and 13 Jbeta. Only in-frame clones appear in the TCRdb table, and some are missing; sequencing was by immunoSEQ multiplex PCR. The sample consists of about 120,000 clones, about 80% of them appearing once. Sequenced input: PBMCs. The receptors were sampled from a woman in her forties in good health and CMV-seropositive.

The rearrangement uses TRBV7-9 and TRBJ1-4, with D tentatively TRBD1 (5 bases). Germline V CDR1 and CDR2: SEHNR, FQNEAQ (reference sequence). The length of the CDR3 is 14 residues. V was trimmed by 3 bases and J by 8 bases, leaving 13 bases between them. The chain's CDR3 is CASSFLLDTEKLFF. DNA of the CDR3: TGTGCCAGCAGCTTTCTTTTGGACACCGAAAAACTGTTTTTT.

In DNA, the CDR3 is TGCGCCAGCAGCCCCAGGGATGAGTTTTTTTCACCCCTCCACTTT. Translating gives CASSPRDEFFSPLHF. The rearrangement links TRBV5-1 to TRBJ1-6, with D possibly being TRBD1 (5 bases). The germline CDR1 and CDR2 sequences are SGHRS and YFSETQ. The CDR3 covers 15 residues. The germline V and J ends were trimmed by 4 bases and 9 bases, with 17 bases remaining between them.

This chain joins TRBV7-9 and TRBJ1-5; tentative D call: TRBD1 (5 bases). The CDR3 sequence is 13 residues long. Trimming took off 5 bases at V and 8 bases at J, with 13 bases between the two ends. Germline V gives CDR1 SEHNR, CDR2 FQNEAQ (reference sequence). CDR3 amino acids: CASSLDGGKPQHF. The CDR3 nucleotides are TGTGCCAGCAGCCTGGACGGGGGAAAGCCCCAGCATTTT.

CDR3 bases: TGTGCCAGCAGTCGACACCAGAGCGGCTATGGCTACACCTTC. Amino acid sequence: CASSRHQSGYGYTF. The chain is built from TRBV7-2 and TRBJ1-2; D gene uncertain. Trimming pared 6 bases from V and 4 bases from J, leaving 15 bases between. CDR3 size: 14 residues. Germline values: CDR1 SGHTA, CDR2 FQGNSA.

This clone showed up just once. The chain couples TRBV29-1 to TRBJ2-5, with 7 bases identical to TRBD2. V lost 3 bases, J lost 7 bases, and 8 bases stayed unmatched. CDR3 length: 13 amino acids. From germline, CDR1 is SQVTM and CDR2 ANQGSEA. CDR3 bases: TGCAGCGTTGAGCGGGGGAGGGGCGGGACCCAGTACTTC. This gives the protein CSVERGRGGTQYF.

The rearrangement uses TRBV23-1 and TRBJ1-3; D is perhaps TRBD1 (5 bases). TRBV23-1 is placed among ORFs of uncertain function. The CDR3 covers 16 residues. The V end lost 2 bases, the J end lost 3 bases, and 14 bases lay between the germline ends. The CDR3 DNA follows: TGCGCCAGCAGTCAAAGGGGCGGGGATAGTGGAAACACCATATATTTT. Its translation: CASSQRGGDSGNTIYF.

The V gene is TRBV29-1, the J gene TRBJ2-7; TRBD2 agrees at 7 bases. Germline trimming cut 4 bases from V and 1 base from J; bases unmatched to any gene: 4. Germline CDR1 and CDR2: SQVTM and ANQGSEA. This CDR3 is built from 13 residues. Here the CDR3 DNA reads TGCAGCGTTGCGGGGGGTAGGTCCTACGAGCAGTACTTC. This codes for CSVAGGRSYEQYF.

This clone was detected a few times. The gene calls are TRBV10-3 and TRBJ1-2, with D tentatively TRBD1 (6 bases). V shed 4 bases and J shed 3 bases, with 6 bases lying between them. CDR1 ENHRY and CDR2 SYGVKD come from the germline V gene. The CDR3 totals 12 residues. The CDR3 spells CAISGTDYGYTF. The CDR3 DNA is TGTGCCATCAGTGGGACAGACTATGGCTACACCTTC.

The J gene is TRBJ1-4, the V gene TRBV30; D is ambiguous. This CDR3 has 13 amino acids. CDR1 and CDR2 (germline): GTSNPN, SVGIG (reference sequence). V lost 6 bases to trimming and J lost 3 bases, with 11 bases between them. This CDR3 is CACVREANEKLFF. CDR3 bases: TGTGCCTGCGTCCGGGAAGCTAATGAAAAACTGTTTTTT.

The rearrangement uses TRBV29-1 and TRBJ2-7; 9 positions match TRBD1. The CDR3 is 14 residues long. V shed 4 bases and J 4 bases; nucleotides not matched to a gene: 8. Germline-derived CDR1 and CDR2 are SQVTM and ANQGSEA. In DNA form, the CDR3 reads TGCAGCGTTGGGTCGGGACAGGGACTATACGAGCAGTACTTC. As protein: CSVGSGQGLYEQYF.

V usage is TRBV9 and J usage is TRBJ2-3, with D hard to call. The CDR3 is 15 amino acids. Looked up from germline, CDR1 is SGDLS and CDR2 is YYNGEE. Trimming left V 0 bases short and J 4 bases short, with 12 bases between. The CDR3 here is CASSVGPARADTQYF. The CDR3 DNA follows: TGTGCCAGCAGCGTAGGTCCAGCTAGAGCAGATACGCAGTATTTT.

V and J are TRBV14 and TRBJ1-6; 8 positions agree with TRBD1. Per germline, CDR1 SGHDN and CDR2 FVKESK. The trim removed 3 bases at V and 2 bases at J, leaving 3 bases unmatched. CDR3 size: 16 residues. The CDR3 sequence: CASSQGRGPYNSPLHF. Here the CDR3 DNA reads TGTGCCAGCAGCCAGGGCAGGGGGCCCTATAATTCACCCCTCCACTTT. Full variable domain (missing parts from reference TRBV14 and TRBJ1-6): EAGVTQFPSHSVIEKGQTVTLRCDPISGHDNLYWYRRVMGKEIKFLLHFVKESKQDESGMPNNRFLAERTGGTYSTLKVQPAELEDSGVYFCASSQGRGPYNSPLHFGNGTRLTVT.

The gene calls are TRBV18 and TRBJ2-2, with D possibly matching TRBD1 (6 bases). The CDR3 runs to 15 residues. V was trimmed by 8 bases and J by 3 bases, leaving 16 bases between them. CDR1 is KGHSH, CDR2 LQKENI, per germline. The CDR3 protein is CASTTRTDYTGELFF. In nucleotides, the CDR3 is TGTGCCAGCACTACCAGGACAGACTACACCGGGGAGCTGTTTTTT.

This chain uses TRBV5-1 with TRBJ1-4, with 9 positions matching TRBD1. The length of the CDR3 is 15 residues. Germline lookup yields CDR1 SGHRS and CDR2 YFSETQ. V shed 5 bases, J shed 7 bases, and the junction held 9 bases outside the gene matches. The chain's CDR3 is CASSPLGQGLEKLFF. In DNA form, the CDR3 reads TGCGCCAGCAGTCCGCTGGGACAGGGTCTTGAAAAACTGTTTTTT.

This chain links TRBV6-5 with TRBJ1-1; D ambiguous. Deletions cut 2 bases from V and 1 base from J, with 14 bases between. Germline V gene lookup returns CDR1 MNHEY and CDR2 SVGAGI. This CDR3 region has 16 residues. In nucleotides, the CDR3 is TGTGCCAGCAGTTACGACACATACAATAGGAACACTGAAGCTTTCTTT. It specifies CASSYDTYNRNTEAFF.

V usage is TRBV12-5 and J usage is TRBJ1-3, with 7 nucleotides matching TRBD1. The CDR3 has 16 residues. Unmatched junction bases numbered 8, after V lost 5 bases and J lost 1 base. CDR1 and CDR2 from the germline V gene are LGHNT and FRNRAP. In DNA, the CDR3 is TGTGCTAGTGGTCCAGGGGGGCACTCGTCTGGAAACACCATATATTTT. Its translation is CASGPGGHSSGNTIYF.

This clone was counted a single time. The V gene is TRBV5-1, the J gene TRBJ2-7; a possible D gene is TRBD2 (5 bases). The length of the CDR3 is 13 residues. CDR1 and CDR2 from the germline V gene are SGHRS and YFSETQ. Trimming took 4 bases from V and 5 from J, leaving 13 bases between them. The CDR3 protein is CASSRLPGDEQYF. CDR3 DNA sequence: TGCGCCAGCAGCCGACTACCCGGAGACGAGCAGTACTTC.

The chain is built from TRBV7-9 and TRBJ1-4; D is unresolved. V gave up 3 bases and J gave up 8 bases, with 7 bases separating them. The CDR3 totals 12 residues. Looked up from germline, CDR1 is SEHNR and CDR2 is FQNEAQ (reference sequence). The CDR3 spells CASSFHREKLFF. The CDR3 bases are TGTGCCAGCAGCTTCCATCGGGAAAAACTGTTTTTT.

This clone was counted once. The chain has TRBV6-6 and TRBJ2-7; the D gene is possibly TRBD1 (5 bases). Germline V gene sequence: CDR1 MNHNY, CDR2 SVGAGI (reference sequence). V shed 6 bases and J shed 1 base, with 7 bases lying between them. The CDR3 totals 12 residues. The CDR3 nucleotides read TGTGCCAGCAGCCCAGGGTCCTACGAGCAGTACTTC. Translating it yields CASSPGSYEQYF.

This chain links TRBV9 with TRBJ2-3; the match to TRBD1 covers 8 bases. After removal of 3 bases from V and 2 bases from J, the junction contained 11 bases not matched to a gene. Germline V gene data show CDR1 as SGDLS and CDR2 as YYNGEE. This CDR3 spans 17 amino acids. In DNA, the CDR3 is TGTGCCAGCAGCGGACTCCAGGGGGCACAACACACAGATACGCAGTATTTT. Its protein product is CASSGLQGAQHTDTQYF.

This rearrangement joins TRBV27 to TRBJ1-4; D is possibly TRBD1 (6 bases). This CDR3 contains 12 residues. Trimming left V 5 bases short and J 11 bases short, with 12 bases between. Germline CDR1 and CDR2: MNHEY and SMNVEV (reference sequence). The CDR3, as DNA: TGTGCCAGCAGTAAAGGGGGGGGTAAACTGTTTTTT. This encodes CASSKGGGKLFF.

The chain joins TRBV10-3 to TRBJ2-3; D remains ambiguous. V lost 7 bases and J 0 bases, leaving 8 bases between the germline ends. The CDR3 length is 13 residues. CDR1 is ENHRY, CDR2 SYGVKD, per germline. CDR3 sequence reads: CAINGASTDTQYF. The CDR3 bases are TGTGCCATCAACGGAGCTAGCACAGATACGCAGTATTTT.

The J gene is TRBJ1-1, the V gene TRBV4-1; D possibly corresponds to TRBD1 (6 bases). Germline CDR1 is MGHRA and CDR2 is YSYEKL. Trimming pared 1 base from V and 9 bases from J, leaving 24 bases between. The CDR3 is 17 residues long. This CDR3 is CASSQGGWYGGTSQAFF. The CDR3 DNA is TGCGCCAGCAGCCAAGGAGGTTGGTACGGGGGGACAAGTCAAGCTTTCTTT.

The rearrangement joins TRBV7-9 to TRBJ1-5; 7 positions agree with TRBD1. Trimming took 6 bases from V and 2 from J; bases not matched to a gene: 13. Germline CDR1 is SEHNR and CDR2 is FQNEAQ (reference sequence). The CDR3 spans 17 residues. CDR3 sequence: CASSYYRGAKGNQPQHF. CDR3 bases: TGTGCCAGCAGTTACTACAGGGGTGCTAAAGGCAATCAGCCCCAGCATTTT.

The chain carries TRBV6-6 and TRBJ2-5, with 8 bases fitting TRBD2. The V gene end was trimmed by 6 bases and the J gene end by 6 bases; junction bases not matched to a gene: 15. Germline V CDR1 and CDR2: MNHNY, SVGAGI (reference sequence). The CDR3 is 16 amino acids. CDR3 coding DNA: TGTGCCAGCAGCCCCATATGGGCGGGGGGCGGGAAGACCCAGTACTTC. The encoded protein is CASSPIWAGGGKTQYF.